The 10 T cell receptor beta chains presented below share a single source sample, sequenced in a study of Ad26.COV2.S vaccination and SARS-CoV-2 variants. Specified treatment: roughly 20 received Ad26.COV2.S at low or high dose, single or two shots; 5 received placebo; per-sample allocation not given. Collection of samples fell on day 63 after the first vaccine or placebo injection. Clones were sequenced by immunoSEQ multiplex PCR, and TCRdb holds only the in-frame ones, with some missing. The table shows roughly 350,000 clones, with 86% occurring only once. The input for sequencing was peripheral blood, taken in a trial of Ad26.COV2.S vaccine versus placebo. The source is a person aged 18-60 years who received the Ad26.COV2.S COVID-19 vaccine or a placebo.

The chain carries TRBV19 and TRBJ2-7; no firm D call. The CDR3 is made up of 18 amino acids. CDR1 LNHDA and CDR2 SQIVND come from the germline V gene (reference sequence). V shed 3 bases and J shed 0 bases, with 21 bases lying between them. CDR3 nucleotides: TGTGCCAGTAGTATTCTTTTAGTCTGGGGAAATCTCTCCTACGAGCAGTACTTC. Translated: CASSILLVWGNLSYEQYF. Looking up the rest from reference TRBV19 and TRBJ2-7 gives the full variable domain: DGGITQSPKYLFRKEGQNVTLSCEQNLNHDAMYWYRQDPGQGLRLIYYSQIVNDFQKGDIAEGYSVSREKKESFPLTVTSAQKNPTAFYLCASSILLVWGNLSYEQYFGPGTRLTVT.

V usage is TRBV5-1 and J usage is TRBJ2-3, with a tentative D call TRBD2 (5 bases). Germline CDR1 reads SGHRS; CDR2 reads YFSETQ. V gave up 4 bases and J gave up 4 bases, with 13 bases separating them. The CDR3 extends over 14 amino acids. This chain's CDR3 is CASSIGLEADTQYF. Here the CDR3 DNA reads TGCGCCAGCAGCATCGGATTGGAGGCAGATACGCAGTATTTT.

This sequence joins TRBV11-2 and TRBJ1-4; possibly TRBD1 for D (5 bases). Germline CDR1 reads SGHAT; CDR2 reads FQNNGV. The germline V and J ends were trimmed by 4 bases and 4 bases, with 7 bases remaining between them. The CDR3 extends over 13 amino acids. Written as DNA, the CDR3 is TGTGCCAGCAGCTGGGGGGGTAATGAAAAACTGTTTTTT. Translated, it gives CASSWGGNEKLFF.

Written as DNA, the CDR3 is TGTGCCAGTAGGCCGGGACACCTCACCGGGGAGCTGTTTTTT. This gives the protein CASRPGHLTGELFF. The V call is TRBV19, the J call TRBJ2-2, with a weak D call TRBD1 (6 bases). The germline V gene has CDR1 LNHDA and CDR2 SQIVND (reference sequence). The CDR3 spans 14 residues. The ends were cut back, 6 bases at V and 4 bases at J, with 12 bases in the middle. Together with reference TRBV19 and TRBJ2-2, the CDR3 gives the full variable domain: DGGITQSPKYLFRKEGQNVTLSCEQNLNHDAMYWYRQDPGQGLRLIYYSQIVNDFQKGDIAEGYSVSREKKESFPLTVTSAQKNPTAFYLCASRPGHLTGELFFGEGSRLTVL.

The rearrangement links TRBV6-5 to TRBJ1-6; no definite D call. The CDR3 sequence is 12 residues long. Trimming stripped 4 bases from V and 14 bases from J, with 12 bases between. CDR1 MNHEY and CDR2 SVGAGI come from the germline V gene. CDR3 loop: CASSSRTGALHF. The CDR3 DNA sequence: TGTGCCAGCAGTTCCCGAACCGGGGCCCTCCACTTT.

The gene calls are TRBV5-5 and TRBJ2-5; weak D call: TRBD2 (6 bases). Germline CDR1 is SGHKS and CDR2 is YYEKEE (reference sequence). The CDR3 has 15 residues. Trimming cost V 5 bases and J 4 bases, with 18 bases left between them. CDR3 sequence: CASSPGLAAPETQYF. The CDR3 nucleotides read TGTGCCAGCAGTCCGGGACTCGCAGCTCCAGAGACCCAGTACTTC.

This sequence joins TRBV27 and TRBJ2-5; D gene ambiguous. CDR3 length: 13 amino acids. Trimming took off 4 bases at V and 1 base at J, with 7 bases between the two ends. Germline values: CDR1 MNHEY, CDR2 SMNVEV (reference sequence). DNA for the CDR3: TGTGCCAGCAGTTCTATCTCCCAAGAGACCCAGTACTTC. It yields the protein CASSSISQETQYF.

The rearrangement joins TRBV7-3 to TRBJ2-1, with D possibly being TRBD2 (5 bases). Per germline, CDR1 SGHTA and CDR2 FQGTGA. This CDR3 spans 15 amino acids. Trimming pared 8 bases from V and 4 bases from J, leaving 18 bases between. DNA for the CDR3: TGTGCCAGCTCCAGGAAGAATAGCGCTTACAATGAGCAGTTCTTC. Protein sequence: CASSRKNSAYNEQFF.

V is TRBV11-2 and J is TRBJ2-2; D possibly matches TRBD1 or TRBD2 (6 bases each). CDR3 size: 14 residues. V was clipped by 5 bases and J by 6 bases, with 13 bases between them. CDR1 and CDR2 (germline): SGHAT, FQNNGV. This chain's CDR3 is CASSPQGGSGELFF. DNA for the CDR3: TGTGCCAGCAGCCCCCAAGGGGGGTCCGGGGAGCTGTTTTTT.

The chain joins TRBV3-1 (or the pseudogene TRBV3-2) to TRBJ2-1; D might be TRBD1 (5 bases). The V gene's germline CDR1 is LGHDT and CDR2 YNNKEL (reference sequence). The CDR3 totals 12 residues. Trimming removed 1 base at V and 8 bases at J, with 6 bases between. In DNA, the CDR3 is TGTGCCAGCAGCCAAGTCAGGGATGAGCAGTTCTTC. This gives the protein CASSQVRDEQFF.